These T cell receptor beta chains were read from a single sample in a study of blood T cell repertoires in COVID-19. Produced via immunoSEQ multiplex PCR; TCRdb's table is partial and in-frame only. The sample gives 30,000 to 40,000 clones, over 75% of which show up once; approximately 3.4% is in the top ten. Input material: peripheral blood. The receptor set was obtained from a man aged 65 to 79 with COVID-19, enrolled during active disease. Both conserved end residues are part of each CDR3. D genes are given only for firm matches. The size of a clone is reported for some rows only, either as once, few or many, or as a class for expanded clones.

V gene,clone size,D gene,J gene,CDR3 DNA,CDR3 protein
TRBV7-8,NA,NA,TRBJ1-2,TGTGCCAGCAGCCTCCAGACAGGCAACTATGGCTACACCTTC,CASSLQTGNYGYTF
TRBV30,NA,NA,TRBJ1-5,TGTGCCTGGAGCCGGACAGACAATCAGCCCCAGCATTTT,CAWSRTDNQPQHF
TRBV18,once,TRBD1,TRBJ2-1,TGTGCCAGCTCACTCGGACAGGGGGCGTACAATGAGCAGTTCTTC,CASSLGQGAYNEQFF
TRBV7-2,NA,NA,TRBJ2-7,TGTGCCAGCAGCGCGATTACAGGCTACGAGCAGTACTTC,CASSAITGYEQYF
TRBV19,NA,TRBD1,TRBJ1-2,TGTGCCAGTACCAACGACAGGGGATTTTCCTATGGCTACACCTTC,CASTNDRGFSYGYTF
TRBV7-6,NA,TRBD2,TRBJ2-1,TGTGCCAGCAGCCAAGTTCCGGTGGGGCGGGAGGGATCCTACAATGAGCAGTTCTTC,CASSQVPVGREGSYNEQFF
TRBV4-2,NA,NA,TRBJ2-3,TGTGCCAGCAGCCCCGGGAGTAAGCTCACAGATACGCAGTATTTT,CASSPGSKLTDTQYF
TRBV29-1,NA,TRBD1,TRBJ2-5,TGCAGCGGCCGACAGGGAGCCGAGACCCAGTACTTC,CSGRQGAETQYF
TRBV10-3,NA,TRBD2,TRBJ2-1,TGTGCCATCAGTACTAGTCTAGCGGGAGGTCGCAATGAGCAGTTCTTC,CAISTSLAGGRNEQFF
TRBV9,once,NA,TRBJ2-2,TGTGCCAGCAGCGCGCAAGCCCTAGGATACACCGGGGAGCTGTTTTTT,CASSAQALGYTGELFF
TRBV6-2/TRBV6-3,NA,NA,TRBJ2-7,TGTGCCAGCAGTTACCCCGGAGGGGCCTACTTC,CASSYPGGAYF
TRBV27,NA,NA,TRBJ2-7,TGTGCCAGCAGTCCCCGGGACTCTAGATCCTACGAGCAGTACTTC,CASSPRDSRSYEQYF
TRBV28,once,NA,TRBJ2-5,TGTGCCAGCAGTTTGTGGCGGAGCCAAGAGACCCAGTACTTC,CASSLWRSQETQYF
TRBV6-5,NA,TRBD2,TRBJ2-1,TGTGCCAGCTGGGGACTAGCGGGGGAGCAGTTCTTC,CASWGLAGEQFF
TRBV3-1/TRBV3-2,NA,TRBD2,TRBJ2-3,TGTGCCAGCAGCCAATTAGCGGGAGCAATCCGCCTAGGCACAGATACGCAGTATTTT,CASSQLAGAIRLGTDTQYF
TRBV6-2/TRBV6-3,once,TRBD1,TRBJ2-7,TGTGCCAGCAGCTCCCCCTGGGGACAGGGGCACAACGAGCAGTACTTC,CASSSPWGQGHNEQYF
TRBV7-6,once,TRBD2,TRBJ2-7,TGTGCCAGCAGCCCACAATCCGGGACTACCCCCTACGAGCAGTACTTC,CASSPQSGTTPYEQYF
TRBV4-3,NA,NA,TRBJ2-7,TGCGCCAGCAGCCAGAACAGGGATTTTAACGAGCAGTACTTC,CASSQNRDFNEQYF
TRBV5-4,NA,TRBD1,TRBJ2-5,TGTGCCAGCAGCACACAGGGGGTCGAGACCCAGTACTTC,CASSTQGVETQYF
TRBV10-3,NA,TRBD1,TRBJ1-5,TGTGCCATCAGTGGGGGGCACGACAGGGCGCAGCCCCAGCATTTT,CAISGGHDRAQPQHF
TRBV28,NA,NA,TRBJ2-7,TGTGCCAGCAGTTTACGGCGGGGTACCTCCTACGAGCAGTACTTC,CASSLRRGTSYEQYF
TRBV4-2,NA,TRBD2,TRBJ2-1,TGTGCCAGCAGCCAAGACCGATTGGGACTAGCGGAAAGGTGGGATGAGCAGTTCTTC,CASSQDRLGLAERWDEQFF
TRBV6-5,once,NA,TRBJ2-7,TGTGCCAGCCAAGACACCTACGAGCAGTACTTC,CASQDTYEQYF